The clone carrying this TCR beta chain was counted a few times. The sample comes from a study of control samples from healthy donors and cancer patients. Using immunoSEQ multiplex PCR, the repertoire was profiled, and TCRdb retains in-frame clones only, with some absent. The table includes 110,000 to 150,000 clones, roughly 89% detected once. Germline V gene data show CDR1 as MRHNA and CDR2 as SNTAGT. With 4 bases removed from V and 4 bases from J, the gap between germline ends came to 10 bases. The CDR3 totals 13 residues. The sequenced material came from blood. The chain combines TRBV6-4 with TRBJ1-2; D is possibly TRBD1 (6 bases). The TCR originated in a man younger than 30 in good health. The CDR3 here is CASSAGDGYGYTF. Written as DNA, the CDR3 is TGTGCCAGCAGTGCAGGGGACGGCTATGGCTACACCTTC.